This TCR beta chain was recovered during a study of CD8+CD57+ T cells in acquired aplastic anemia (dated by TCRdb to between 2017 and 2018). The study in broad terms: Extracted DNA from sorted CD4+ and CD8+ cells averaged around 3.2 ug, ranging from roughly 0.17 to 30 ug. Mean read counts for healthy donor samples were 8.5 million to 10.8 million for CD4+ cells and about 12 million for CD8+ cells. Points the paper makes about the study in general: Between patients and healthy controls, no significant difference in CD8+ Simpson's diversity was found (P=0.060). Twenty-nine CD8+ CDR3 sequences were found to be shared between patients and controls, but these sequences appeared to be highly expressed in patients and within the immunodominant clones of the patients.

Genomic DNA was used as template for profiling of TCR beta VDJ combinations and CDR3 sequences. An Illumina HiSeq 2000 was the platform used for TCR repertoire sequencing. Concerning the study's data processing: TRBV/TRBJ rearrangement plots, CDR3 size and DJ length profiles, and Simpson's diversity index were used to assess repertoires. The most abundant DNA sequence in the deep sequencing data was taken as the immunodominant clone. CDR3 amino acid sequences were screened for sharing across subjects and compared with published repertoires and the VDJdb database. TCRdb reprocessing: public reads trimmed at Q25 with fastp, clones called with MiXCR, in-frame beta chains kept. Rows are unified per CDR3 protein, each entry keeping the most common DNA and genes. These V and J calls originate from TCRdb's pipeline instead of the authors' own analysis. This sample holds about 190,000 distinct CDR3 sequences; 54% were observed only once. In total, the top ten clones hold 16% of the sample.

The study deep-sequenced TCR repertoires of sorted CD4+ and CD8+ blood T cells from severe aplastic anemia patients and healthy subjects. Ficoll-Paque density gradient centrifugation was used to isolate peripheral blood mononuclear cells. Before DNA extraction, CD4+ and CD8+ T cells were sorted with FACS or magnetic beads. CDR1 and CDR2 are read off the germline V gene as SGHAT and FQNNGV. The CDR3 spans 14 residues, from the cysteine through the phenylalanine. The only DNA kept is the CDR3, 42 bases in frame from the first base. Trimming leaves V shorter by 5 bases and J shorter by 2 bases, with the junction holding 4 bases beyond the gene matches. This clonotype was detected ten times or more. Its antigen is not yet known. There are no base qualities to consult, and no much larger clone falls within one base.

Sequenced: sorted CD4+, CD8+, or CD8+CD57+ T cells (not recorded which) from PBMCs. The sequence derives from a human donor in good health, serving as a control. The V and J segments used are TRBV11-2 and TRBJ2-7; 9 central bases correspond to TRBD1. The CDR3 region has the sequence CASSAGTGPYEQYF. The nucleotides read TGTGCCAGCAGCGCCGGGACAGGGCCCTACGAGCAGTACTTC. The full variable domain, with segments outside the CDR3 supplied by the reference TRBV11-2 and TRBJ2-7 proteins, appears as EAGVAQSPRYKIIEKRQSVAFWCNPISGHATLYWYQQILGQGPKLLIQFQNNGVVDDSQLPKDRFSAERLKGVDSTLKIQPAKLEDSAVYLCASSAGTGPYEQYFGPGTRLTVT.